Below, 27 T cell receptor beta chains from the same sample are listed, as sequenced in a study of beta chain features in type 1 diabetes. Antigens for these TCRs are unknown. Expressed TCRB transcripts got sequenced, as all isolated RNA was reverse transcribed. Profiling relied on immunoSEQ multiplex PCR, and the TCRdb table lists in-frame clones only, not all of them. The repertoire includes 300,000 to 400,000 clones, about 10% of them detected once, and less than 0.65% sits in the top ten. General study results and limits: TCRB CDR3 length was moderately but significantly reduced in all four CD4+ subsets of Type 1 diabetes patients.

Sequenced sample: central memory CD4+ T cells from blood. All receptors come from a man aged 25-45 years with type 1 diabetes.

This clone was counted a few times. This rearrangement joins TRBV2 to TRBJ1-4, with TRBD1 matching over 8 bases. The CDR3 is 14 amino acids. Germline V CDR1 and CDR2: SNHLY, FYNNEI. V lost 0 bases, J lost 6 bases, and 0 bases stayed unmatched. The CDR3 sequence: CASSEADRDEKLFF. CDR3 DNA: TGTGCCAGCAGTGAAGCGGACAGGGATGAAAAACTGTTTTTT.

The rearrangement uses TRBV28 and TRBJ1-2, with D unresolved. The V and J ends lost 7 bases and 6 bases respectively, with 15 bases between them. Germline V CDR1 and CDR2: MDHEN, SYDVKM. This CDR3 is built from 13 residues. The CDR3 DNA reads TGTGCCAGCACCACTGTCGGGGTGCATGGCTACACCTTC. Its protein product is CASTTVGVHGYTF.

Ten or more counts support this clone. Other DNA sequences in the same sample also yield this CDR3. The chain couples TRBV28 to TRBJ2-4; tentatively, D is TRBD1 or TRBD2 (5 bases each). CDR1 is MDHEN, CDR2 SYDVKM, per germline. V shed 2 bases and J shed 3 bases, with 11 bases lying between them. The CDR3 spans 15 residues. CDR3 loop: CASSLVRGRKNIQYF. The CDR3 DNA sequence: TGTGCCAGCAGTTTAGTGAGGGGCCGCAAAAACATTCAGTACTTC.

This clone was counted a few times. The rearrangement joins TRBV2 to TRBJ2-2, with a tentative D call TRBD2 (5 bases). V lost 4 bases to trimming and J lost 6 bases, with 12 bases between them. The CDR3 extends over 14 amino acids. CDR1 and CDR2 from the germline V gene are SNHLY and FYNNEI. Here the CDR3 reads CASSVERDPGELFF. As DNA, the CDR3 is TGTGCCAGCAGTGTCGAACGGGATCCCGGGGAGCTGTTTTTT.

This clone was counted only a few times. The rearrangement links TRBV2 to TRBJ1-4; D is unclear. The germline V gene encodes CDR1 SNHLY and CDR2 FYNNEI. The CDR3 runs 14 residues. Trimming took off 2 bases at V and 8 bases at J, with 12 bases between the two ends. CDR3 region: CASSEWGAKEKLFF. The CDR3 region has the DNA TGTGCCAGCAGTGAATGGGGAGCGAAAGAAAAACTGTTTTTT.

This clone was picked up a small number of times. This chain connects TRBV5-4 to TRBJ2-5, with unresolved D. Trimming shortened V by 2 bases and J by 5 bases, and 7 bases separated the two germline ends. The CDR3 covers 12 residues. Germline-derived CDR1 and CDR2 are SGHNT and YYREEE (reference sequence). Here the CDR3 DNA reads TGTGCCAGCAGCTTCTTAGGGGAGACCCAGTACTTC. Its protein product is CASSFLGETQYF.

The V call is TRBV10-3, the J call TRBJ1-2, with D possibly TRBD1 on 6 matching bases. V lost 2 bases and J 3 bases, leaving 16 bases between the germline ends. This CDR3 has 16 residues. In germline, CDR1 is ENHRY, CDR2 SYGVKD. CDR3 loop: CAISEEQGSLDYGYTF. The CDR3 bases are TGTGCCATCAGTGAGGAACAGGGATCTCTAGACTATGGCTACACCTTC.

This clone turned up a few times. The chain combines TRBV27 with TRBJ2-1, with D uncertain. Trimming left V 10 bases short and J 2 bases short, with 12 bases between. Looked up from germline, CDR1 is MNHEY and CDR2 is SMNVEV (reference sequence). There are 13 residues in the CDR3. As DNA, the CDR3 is TGTGCCACCCGACGGCAGCCCTACAATGAGCAGTTCTTC. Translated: CATRRQPYNEQFF.

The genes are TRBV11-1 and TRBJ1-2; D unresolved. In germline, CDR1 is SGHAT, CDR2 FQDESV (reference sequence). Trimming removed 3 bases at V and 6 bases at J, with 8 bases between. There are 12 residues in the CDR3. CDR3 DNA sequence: TGTGCCAGCAGCTTGGGTTCCAATGGCTACACCTTC. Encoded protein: CASSLGSNGYTF.

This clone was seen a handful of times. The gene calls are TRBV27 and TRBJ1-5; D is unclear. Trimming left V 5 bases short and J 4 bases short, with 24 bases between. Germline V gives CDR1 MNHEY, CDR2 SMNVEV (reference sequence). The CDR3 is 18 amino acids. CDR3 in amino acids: CASSNTFGTIDSNQPQHF. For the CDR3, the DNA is TGTGCCAGCAGTAATACCTTCGGCACCATAGATTCGAATCAGCCCCAGCATTTT.

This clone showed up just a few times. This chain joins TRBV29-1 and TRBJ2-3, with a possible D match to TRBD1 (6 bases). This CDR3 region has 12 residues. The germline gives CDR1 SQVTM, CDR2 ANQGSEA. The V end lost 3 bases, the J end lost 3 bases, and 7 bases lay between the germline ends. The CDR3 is CSVDRGTDTQYF. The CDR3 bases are TGCAGCGTTGACAGGGGTACAGATACGCAGTATTTT.

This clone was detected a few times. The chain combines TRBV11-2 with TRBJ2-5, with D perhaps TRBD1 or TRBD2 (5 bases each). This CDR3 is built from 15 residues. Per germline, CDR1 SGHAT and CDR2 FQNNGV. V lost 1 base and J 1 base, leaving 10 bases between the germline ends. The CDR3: CASSLGGNLQETQYF. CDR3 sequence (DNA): TGTGCCAGCAGCTTAGGGGGGAACCTCCAAGAGACCCAGTACTTC.

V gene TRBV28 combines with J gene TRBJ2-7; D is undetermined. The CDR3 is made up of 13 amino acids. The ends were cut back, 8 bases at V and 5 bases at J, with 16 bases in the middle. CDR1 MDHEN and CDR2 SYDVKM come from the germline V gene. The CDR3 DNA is TGTGCCAGCCACCTCAGAGTAGACGACGAGCAGTACTTC. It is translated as CASHLRVDDEQYF.

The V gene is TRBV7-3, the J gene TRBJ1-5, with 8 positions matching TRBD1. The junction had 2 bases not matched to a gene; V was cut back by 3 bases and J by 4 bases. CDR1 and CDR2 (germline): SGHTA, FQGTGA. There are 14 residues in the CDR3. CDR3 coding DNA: TGTGCCAGCAGCTTCGGACAGGGAAATCAGCCCCAGCATTTT. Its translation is CASSFGQGNQPQHF.

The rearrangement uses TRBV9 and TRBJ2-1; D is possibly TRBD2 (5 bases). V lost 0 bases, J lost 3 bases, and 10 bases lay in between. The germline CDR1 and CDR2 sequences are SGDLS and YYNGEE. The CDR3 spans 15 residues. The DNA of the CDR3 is TGTGCCAGCAGCGTAGGAGCGGCCCGCTACAATGAGCAGTTCTTC. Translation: CASSVGAARYNEQFF.

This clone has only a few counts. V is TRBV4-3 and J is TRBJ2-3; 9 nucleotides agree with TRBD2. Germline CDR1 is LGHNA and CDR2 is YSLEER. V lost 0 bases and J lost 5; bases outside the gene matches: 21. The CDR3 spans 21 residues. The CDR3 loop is CASSQDHRSTGSGRWRDTQYF. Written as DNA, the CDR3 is TGCGCCAGCAGCCAAGATCACAGGTCGACGGGGAGCGGGAGGTGGCGAGATACGCAGTATTTT.

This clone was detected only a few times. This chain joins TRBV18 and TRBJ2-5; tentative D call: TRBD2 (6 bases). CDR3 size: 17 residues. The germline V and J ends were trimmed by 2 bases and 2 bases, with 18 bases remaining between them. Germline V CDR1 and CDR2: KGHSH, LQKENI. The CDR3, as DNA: TGTGCCAGCTCACCAAGGAGAGTCAGGGAGGCACAAGAGACCCAGTACTTC. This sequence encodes CASSPRRVREAQETQYF. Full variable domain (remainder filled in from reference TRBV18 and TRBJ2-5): NAGVMQNPRHLVRRRGQEARLRCSPMKGHSHVYWYRQLPEEGLKFMVYLQKENIIDESGMPKERFSAEFPKEGPSILRIQQVVRGDSAAYFCASSPRRVREAQETQYFGPGTRLLVL.

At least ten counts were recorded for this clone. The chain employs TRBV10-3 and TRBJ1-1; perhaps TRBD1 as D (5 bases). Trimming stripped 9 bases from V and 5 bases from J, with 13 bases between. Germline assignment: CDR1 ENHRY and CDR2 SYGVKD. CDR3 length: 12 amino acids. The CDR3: CAMGDGETEAFF. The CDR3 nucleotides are TGTGCCATGGGGGACGGGGAGACTGAAGCTTTCTTT.

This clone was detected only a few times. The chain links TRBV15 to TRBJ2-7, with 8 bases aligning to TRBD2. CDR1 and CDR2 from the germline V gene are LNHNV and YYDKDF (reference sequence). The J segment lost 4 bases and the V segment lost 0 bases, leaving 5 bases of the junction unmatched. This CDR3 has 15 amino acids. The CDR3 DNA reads TGTGCCACCAGCAGAGACCCACTAGCGGAATACGAGCAGTACTTC. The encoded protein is CATSRDPLAEYEQYF. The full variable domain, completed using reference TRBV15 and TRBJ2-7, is DAMVIQNPRYQVTQFGKPVTLSCSQTLNHNVMYWYQQKSSQAPKLLFHYYDKDFNNEADTPDNFQSRRPNTSFCFLDIRSPGLGDTAMYLCATSRDPLAEYEQYFGPGTRLTVT.

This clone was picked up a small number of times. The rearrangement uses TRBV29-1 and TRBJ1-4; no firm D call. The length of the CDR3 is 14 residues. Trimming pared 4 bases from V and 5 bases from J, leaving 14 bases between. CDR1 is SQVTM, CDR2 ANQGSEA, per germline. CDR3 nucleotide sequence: TGCAGCGTTGGCTTCTCGGGAGGGAATGAAAAACTGTTTTTT. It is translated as CSVGFSGGNEKLFF.

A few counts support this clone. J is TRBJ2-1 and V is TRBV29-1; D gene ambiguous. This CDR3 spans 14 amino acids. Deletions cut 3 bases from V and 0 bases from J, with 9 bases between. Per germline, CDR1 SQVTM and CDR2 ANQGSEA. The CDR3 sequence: CSVDGLSSYNEQFF. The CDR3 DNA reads TGCAGCGTTGATGGCCTGAGCTCCTACAATGAGCAGTTCTTC.

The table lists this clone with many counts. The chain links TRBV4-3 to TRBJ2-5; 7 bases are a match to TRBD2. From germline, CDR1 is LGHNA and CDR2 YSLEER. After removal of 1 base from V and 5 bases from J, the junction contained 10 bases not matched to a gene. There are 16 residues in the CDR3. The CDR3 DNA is TGCGCCAGCAGCCAAGGATATGCGGGAGTGGGGGAGACCCAGTACTTC. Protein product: CASSQGYAGVGETQYF.

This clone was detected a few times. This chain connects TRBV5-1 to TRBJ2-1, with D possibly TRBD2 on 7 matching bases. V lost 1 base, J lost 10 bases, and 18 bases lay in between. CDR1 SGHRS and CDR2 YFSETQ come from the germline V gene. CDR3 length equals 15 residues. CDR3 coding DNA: TGCGCCAGCAGCTTGCCCGGGGGCGGGAGCGGGGAGCAGTTCTTC. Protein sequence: CASSLPGGGSGEQFF.

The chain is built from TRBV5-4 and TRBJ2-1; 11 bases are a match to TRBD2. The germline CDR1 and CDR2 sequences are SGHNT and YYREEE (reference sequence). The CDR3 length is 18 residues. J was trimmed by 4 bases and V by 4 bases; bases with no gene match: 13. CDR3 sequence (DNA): TGTGCCAGCAGCACGGCCACCCTCGGGACTAGCGGATACAATGAGCAGTTCTTC. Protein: CASSTATLGTSGYNEQFF.

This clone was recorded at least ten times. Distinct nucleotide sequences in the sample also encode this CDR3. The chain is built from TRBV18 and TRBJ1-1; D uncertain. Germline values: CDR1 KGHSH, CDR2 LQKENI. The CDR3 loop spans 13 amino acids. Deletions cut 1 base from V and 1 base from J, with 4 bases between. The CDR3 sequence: CASSPLANTEAFF. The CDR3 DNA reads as TGTGCCAGCTCACCACTTGCGAACACTGAAGCTTTCTTT.

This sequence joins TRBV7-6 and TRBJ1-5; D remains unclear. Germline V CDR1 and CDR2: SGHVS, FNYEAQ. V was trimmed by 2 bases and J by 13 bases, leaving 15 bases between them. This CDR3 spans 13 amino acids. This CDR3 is CASSLSHSAPQHF. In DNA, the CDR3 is TGTGCCAGCAGCTTATCCCATTCAGCGCCTCAGCATTTT.

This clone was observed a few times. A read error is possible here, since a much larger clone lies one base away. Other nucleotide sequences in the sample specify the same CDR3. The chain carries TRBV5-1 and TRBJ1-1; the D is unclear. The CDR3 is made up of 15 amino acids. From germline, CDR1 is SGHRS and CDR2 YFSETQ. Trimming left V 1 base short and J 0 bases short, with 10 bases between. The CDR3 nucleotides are TGCGCCAGCAGCTTGACAGCTGATTTGAACACTGAAGCTTTCTTT. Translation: CASSLTADLNTEAFF.